The 19 T cell receptor beta chains given below trace back to one sample, sequenced in a study of T cell responses to AZD1222 COVID-19 vaccine. Clones were read by immunoSEQ multiplex PCR, and TCRdb kept only the in-frame ones, dropping some. Among under 130,000 clones, roughly 88% were seen once, and the ten largest hold more than 4.5%. Sequencing was performed on peripheral blood, taken on day 0 of AZD1222 vaccination. These receptors originate from an adult in good health.

The genes are TRBV30 and TRBJ1-4; weak D call: TRBD1 (6 bases). Trimming pared 6 bases from V and 8 bases from J, leaving 22 bases between. The CDR3 has 15 amino acids. Germline V lookup: CDR1 GTSNPN, CDR2 SVGIG (reference sequence). The CDR3 DNA reads TGTGCCTGCACGGGAAGGGGGAGCGGCTACGAAAAACTGTTTTTT. This gives the protein CACTGRGSGYEKLFF.

The chain recombines TRBV3-1 (or the pseudogene TRBV3-2) with TRBJ2-7, with D possibly TRBD2 on 5 matching bases. The V end lost 4 bases, the J end lost 3 bases, and 7 bases lay between the germline ends. Germline V gene sequence: CDR1 LGHDT, CDR2 YNNKEL (reference sequence). This CDR3 has 12 amino acids. CDR3 region: CASSLGDYEQYF. The CDR3 coding sequence is TGTGCCAGCAGCCTCGGGGACTACGAGCAGTACTTC.

V is TRBV18 and J is TRBJ2-3, with TRBD2 as a possible D gene (5 bases). The V end lost 8 bases, the J end lost 4 bases, and 7 bases lay between the germline ends. Germline V gene sequence: CDR1 KGHSH, CDR2 LQKENI. This CDR3 has 11 amino acids. CDR3 nucleotide sequence: TGTGCCAGCCTGCGGGCAGATACGCAGTATTTT. Translating it yields CASLRADTQYF. The whole variable domain, remainder taken from reference TRBV18 and TRBJ2-3, is NAGVMQNPRHLVRRRGQEARLRCSPMKGHSHVYWYRQLPEEGLKFMVYLQKENIIDESGMPKERFSAEFPKEGPSILRIQQVVRGDSAAYFCASLRADTQYFGPGTRLTVL.

The genes are TRBV7-3 and TRBJ2-4, with TRBD2 matching 7 bases. The CDR3 totals 14 residues. CDR1 and CDR2 from the germline V gene are SGHTA and FQGTGA. V lost 2 bases to trimming and J lost 7 bases; unmatched junction nucleotides: 5. For the CDR3, the DNA is TGTGCCAGCAGCTTATGGGGGAGGGAGAACATTCAGTACTTC. This gives the protein CASSLWGRENIQYF.

The chain is built from TRBV5-4 and TRBJ1-5, with D unresolved. From germline, CDR1 is SGHNT and CDR2 YYREEE (reference sequence). V was cut by 0 bases and J by 3 bases, with 7 bases left in between. The CDR3 has 14 residues. CDR3 in amino acids: CASSLGPNNQPQHF. DNA of the CDR3: TGTGCCAGCAGCTTGGGGCCAAACAATCAGCCCCAGCATTTT.

The rearrangement joins TRBV6-5 to TRBJ1-1; 9 bases line up with TRBD1. There are 13 residues in the CDR3. V shed 6 bases and J 3 bases; nucleotides not matched to a gene: 2. In germline, CDR1 is MNHEY, CDR2 SVGAGI. The CDR3: CASRQGADTEAFF. The CDR3 nucleotides read TGTGCCAGCAGACAGGGGGCGGACACTGAAGCTTTCTTT.

V is TRBV4-2 and J is TRBJ2-2; D ambiguous. Germline V lookup: CDR1 LGHNA, CDR2 YNFKEQ. This CDR3 is built from 13 residues. V was cut by 0 bases and J by 5 bases, with 4 bases left in between. The DNA for the CDR3 is TGTGCCAGCAGCCAAGAGTGGACCGGGGAGCTGTTTTTT. This sequence encodes CASSQEWTGELFF.

This chain uses TRBV12-3 or TRBV12-4 with TRBJ1-4; TRBD1 might be the D (5 bases). The CDR3 sequence is 12 residues long. V lost 5 bases and J 11 bases, leaving 12 bases between the germline ends. The CDR3, as DNA: TGTGCCAGCAGTCCTACAGGTTATAAACTGTTTTTT. Its protein product is CASSPTGYKLFF.

The gene calls are TRBV9 and TRBJ2-1, with unresolved D. The germline V gene encodes CDR1 SGDLS and CDR2 YYNGEE. CDR3 length: 13 residues. V was shortened by 6 bases and J by 3 bases, with 10 bases between the two germline ends. The CDR3 is CASTGNNYNEQFF. The CDR3 region has the DNA TGTGCCAGCACTGGAAACAACTACAATGAGCAGTTCTTC.

With regard to this clone: At one boundary the junction diverges from the germline segment, which might be a read error. This sequence joins TRBV4-2 and TRBJ2-7, with 8 bases lining up with TRBD2. The CDR3 runs 16 residues. The germline gives CDR1 LGHNA, CDR2 YNFKEQ. The CDR3 coding sequence is TGTGCCAGCAGTCAAGTCGTACTAGCGGCCCCCTACGAGCAGTACTTC. It translates to CASSQVVLAAPYEQYF.

The rearrangement links TRBV18 to TRBJ2-3, with 8 bases matching TRBD2. The CDR3 spans 16 residues. J was trimmed by 6 bases and V by 3 bases; bases with no gene match: 11. CDR1 and CDR2 from the germline V gene are KGHSH and LQKENI. As DNA, the CDR3 is TGTGCCAGCTCACCTTACCCCGGGGGGGCCATTGATACGCAGTATTTT. It specifies CASSPYPGGAIDTQYF.

The chain employs TRBV15 and TRBJ2-7; D is uncertain. V gave up 6 bases and J gave up 5 bases, with 14 bases separating them. The CDR3 totals 13 residues. CDR1 LNHNV and CDR2 YYDKDF come from the germline V gene (reference sequence). Here the CDR3 reads CATSWTVLDEQYF. The CDR3 DNA reads as TGTGCCACCAGTTGGACCGTGCTTGACGAGCAGTACTTC. The full variable domain, in which reference TRBV15 and TRBJ2-7 provide the parts outside the CDR3, is DAMVIQNPRYQVTQFGKPVTLSCSQTLNHNVMYWYQQKSSQAPKLLFHYYDKDFNNEADTPDNFQSRRPNTSFCFLDIRSPGLGDTAMYLCATSWTVLDEQYFGPGTRLTVT.

The chain carries TRBV5-4 and TRBJ2-3; D is unresolved. The CDR3 consists of 13 residues. Germline assignment: CDR1 SGHNT and CDR2 YYREEE (reference sequence). Trimming stripped 0 bases from V and 6 bases from J, with 8 bases between. The CDR3 DNA sequence: TGTGCCAGCAGCTTGGATCCGGTGGATACGCAGTATTTT. The encoded protein is CASSLDPVDTQYF.

This chain uses TRBV6-6 with TRBJ2-1; 8 bases agree with TRBD2. The CDR3 is 12 amino acids. V lost 7 bases and J lost 9; bases outside the gene matches: 5. Germline V gene sequence: CDR1 MNHNY, CDR2 SVGAGI (reference sequence). DNA of the CDR3: TGTGCCAGCAACTCCCGGGGGGGTGAGCAGTTCTTC. Its translation: CASNSRGGEQFF.

The rearrangement joins TRBV5-6 to TRBJ2-1, with 13 bases fitting TRBD2. CDR3 length: 16 amino acids. Germline-derived CDR1 and CDR2 are SGHDT and YYEEEE. After removal of 3 bases from V and 4 bases from J, the junction contained 4 bases not matched to a gene. CDR3 in DNA: TGTGCCAGCAGCTGGGGACTAGCGGGGCTTTACAATGAGCAGTTCTTC. Amino acids: CASSWGLAGLYNEQFF.

The chain carries TRBV12-3 or TRBV12-4 and TRBJ2-3; D remains ambiguous. V was clipped by 4 bases and J by 4 bases, with 6 bases between them. CDR3 length: 12 amino acids. The CDR3 DNA is TGTGCCAGCAGTTCGGAAGCAGATACGCAGTATTTT. This sequence encodes CASSSEADTQYF.

A few counts support this clone. The rearrangement links TRBV18 to TRBJ1-6; D unclear. The CDR3 runs to 15 residues. The V end was cut by 4 bases, the J end by 5 bases, with 12 bases between. Germline lookup yields CDR1 KGHSH and CDR2 LQKENI. The CDR3 sequence: CASSQYGVDNSPLHF. CDR3 sequence (DNA): TGTGCCAGCTCACAGTATGGGGTGGATAATTCACCCCTCCACTTT.

V gene TRBV6-4 combines with J gene TRBJ1-3; D is unclear. Between the trimmed V and J ends, which lost 7 bases and 4 bases, there was a span of 5 bases. The CDR3 runs 11 residues. From germline, CDR1 is MRHNA and CDR2 SNTAGT. The CDR3 DNA reads as TGTGCCAGCACGGGGGGAAACACCATATATTTT. Amino acids: CASTGGNTIYF.

The V call is TRBV9, the J call TRBJ1-6; TRBD1 might be the D (5 bases). CDR3 length: 14 amino acids. Germline CDR1 reads SGDLS; CDR2 reads YYNGEE. The V gene lost 2 bases and the J gene lost 7 bases, with 10 bases spanning the gap. The CDR3 nucleotides read TGTGCCAGCAGCGTGGGGGTTCGGAATTCACCCCTCCACTTT. Translation: CASSVGVRNSPLHF.